This is a list of T cell receptor beta chains from one sample in a study of blood T cell repertoires in COVID-19. Produced via immunoSEQ multiplex PCR; TCRdb's table is partial and in-frame only. The table includes hundreds of thousands of clones, about 89% detected once. The sequenced sample was peripheral blood. Source of these receptors: a woman aged 35 to 49 who had recovered from COVID-19. Each CDR3 is given with its conserved first and last residue. Fields, in order: D gene, clone size, V gene, CDR3 length, J gene, CDR3 protein, CDR3 DNA. The D gene is left open where the match is weak. The size of a clone is reported for some rows only, either as once, few or many, or as a class for expanded clones.

>.|once|TRBV5-6|14|TRBJ1-3
CASSVISQGNTIYF
TGTGCCAGCAGCGTGATAAGTCAGGGGAACACCATATATTTT
>.|.|TRBV5-6|14|TRBJ2-3
CASSFMAITDTQYF
TGTGCCAGCAGCTTCATGGCCATCACAGATACGCAGTATTTT
>TRBD1|once|TRBV7-3|13|TRBJ2-1
CASSLGQGEEQFF
TGTGCCAGCAGCTTAGGGCAGGGGGAAGAGCAGTTCTTC
>.|.|TRBV7-9|14|TRBJ1-3
CASSPGTSGNTIYF
TGTGCCAGCAGCCCCGGGACATCTGGAAACACCATATATTTT
>TRBD2|.|TRBV11-2|17|TRBJ2-3
CASSFTRLAGGRDTQYF
TGTGCCAGCAGCTTCACGCGACTAGCGGGGGGTAGAGATACGCAGTATTTT
>.|.|TRBV7-3|17|TRBJ2-7
CASSLTPRHRGGYEQYF
TGTGCCAGCAGCTTAACGCCTCGCCATCGGGGAGGCTACGAGCAGTACTTC
>TRBD2|.|TRBV19|16|TRBJ2-6
CASRLGGFSGANVLTF
TGTGCCAGTAGGCTGGGAGGGTTCTCTGGGGCCAACGTCCTGACTTTC
>TRBD1|few|TRBV7-9|16|TRBJ1-5
CASSLEQGRGNQPQHF
TGTGCCAGCAGCTTAGAACAGGGGCGAGGCAATCAGCCCCAGCATTTT
>TRBD1|few|TRBV5-6|13|TRBJ1-2
CASSRTGAGGYTF
TGTGCCAGCAGCCGTACAGGGGCCGGCGGCTACACCTTC
>TRBD1|.|TRBV10-3|16|TRBJ1-2
CAISGPTGAHFYGYTF
TGTGCCATCAGCGGACCGACAGGGGCTCACTTCTATGGCTACACCTTC
>TRBD1|.|TRBV19|15|TRBJ1-5
CASSGLTGGNQPQHF
TGTGCCAGTAGTGGTTTGACAGGGGGCAATCAGCCCCAGCATTTT
>TRBD1|.|TRBV3-1/TRBV3-2|16|TRBJ2-5
CASSHERTGVPETQYF
TGTGCCAGCAGCCACGAGCGGACAGGGGTTCCAGAGACCCAGTACTTC
>TRBD2|.|TRBV27|14|TRBJ2-1
CASSPTSSGNEQFF
TGTGCCAGCAGTCCGACTAGCTCAGGCAATGAGCAGTTCTTC
>TRBD2|.|TRBV3-1/TRBV3-2|15|TRBJ2-1
CASSLLADSYNEQFF
TGTGCCAGCAGCCTACTAGCGGACTCCTACAATGAGCAGTTCTTC
>.|.|TRBV7-8|16|TRBJ1-1
CASSFPLGNRHTEAFF
TGTGCCAGCAGCTTCCCCCTGGGTAACAGGCACACTGAAGCTTTCTTT
>.|.|TRBV7-9|14|TRBJ1-1
CASTEQGPNTEAFF
TGTGCCAGCACTGAGCAGGGGCCGAACACTGAAGCTTTCTTT
>.|few|TRBV6-5|15|TRBJ1-6
CASSHRWGPGSPLHF
TGTGCCAGCAGCCACCGATGGGGGCCGGGATCACCCCTCCACTTT
>TRBD1|.|TRBV28|15|TRBJ1-1
CASSQTGGGWTEAFF
TGTGCCAGCAGCCAAACAGGGGGCGGATGGACTGAAGCTTTCTTT
>.|.|TRBV4-3|15|TRBJ2-7
CASSQSGMSGYEQYF
TGCGCCAGCAGCCAGTCAGGGATGTCAGGCTACGAGCAGTACTTC
>.|.|TRBV7-2|13|TRBJ2-1
CASSVTPNNEQFF
TGTGCCAGCAGCGTAACCCCTAACAATGAGCAGTTCTTC
>.|.|TRBV29-1|13|TRBJ1-5
CSVGPAGNQPQHF
TGCAGCGTTGGGCCCGCGGGCAATCAGCCCCAGCATTTT
>.|.|TRBV14|13|TRBJ2-2
CASSQGVQGGLFF
TGTGCCAGCAGCCAAGGAGTGCAGGGAGGGCTGTTTTTT
>.|.|TRBV25-1|12|TRBJ2-3
CASSDSTDTQYF
TGTGCCAGCAGTGACTCGACAGATACGCAGTATTTT
>.|.|TRBV27|14|TRBJ2-1
CASIQGGAYNEQFF
TGTGCCAGCATTCAGGGTGGGGCATACAATGAGCAGTTCTTC
>.|.|TRBV9|18|TRBJ2-7
CASSVATAAPTNIYEQYF
TGTGCCAGCAGCGTAGCTACGGCGGCGCCCACCAATATCTACGAGCAGTACTTC
>.|.|TRBV7-2|14|TRBJ2-7
CASSLLSARDEQYF
TGTGCCAGCAGCTTATTATCAGCGCGGGACGAGCAGTACTTC